The 10 T cell receptor beta chains given below trace back to one sample, sequenced in a study of beta chain features in type 1 diabetes. General study points: Shortening of TCRB CDR3s, moderate but significant, appeared in all four CD4+ subsets of Type 1 diabetes patients.

For these TCRs, the target antigens are not known. What was sequenced were expressed TCRB transcripts, since all of the isolated RNA had been reverse transcribed. The data were produced by immunoSEQ multiplex PCR, yet TCRdb's version contains in-frame clones alone and is incomplete. The data show approximately 140,000 clones, around 8.8% seen once. Source material: central memory CD4+ T cells from blood. The receptor source for this set is a man under 40 with type 1 diabetes.

Only a few counts were recorded for this clone. This chain uses TRBV7-3 with TRBJ2-5; D ambiguous. The CDR3 spans 13 residues. Trimming removed 6 bases from V and 5 bases from J, with 13 bases in between. The V gene's germline CDR1 is SGHTA and CDR2 FQGTGA. The CDR3 spells CASSRGLRETQYF. Written as DNA, the CDR3 is TGTGCCAGCAGTCGAGGTCTAAGGGAGACCCAGTACTTC.

This clone appeared a few times. DNA for the CDR3: TGTGCCAGCAGCCAGGGGGGACTAGCTTTCGGAGAGACCCAGTACTTC. It translates to CASSQGGLAFGETQYF. The gene calls are TRBV7-2 and TRBJ2-5; 9 bases map to TRBD2. After removal of 5 bases from V and 4 bases from J, the junction contained 11 bases not matched to a gene. The CDR3 totals 16 residues. The germline V gene has CDR1 SGHTA and CDR2 FQGNSA.

Only a few counts were recorded for this clone. The genes are TRBV6-6 and TRBJ2-1; 12 bases map to TRBD2. Per the germline V gene, CDR1 is MNHNY and CDR2 is SVGAGI (reference sequence). Trimming took 5 bases from V and 7 from J; bases not matched to a gene: 3. This CDR3 contains 14 residues. The CDR3 region has the DNA TGTGCCAGCAGTCGCGGACTAGCGGGGAATGAGCAGTTCTTC. Residues: CASSRGLAGNEQFF.

This clone was seen a handful of times. The gene calls are TRBV5-1 and TRBJ1-1, with D perhaps matching TRBD1 (6 bases). This CDR3 region has 13 residues. Per the germline V gene, CDR1 is SGHRS and CDR2 is YFSETQ. Trimming took 3 bases from V and 1 from J, leaving 7 bases between them. CDR3 coding DNA: TGCGCCAGCAGCTACAGGGCGAACACTGAAGCTTTCTTT. It yields the protein CASSYRANTEAFF.

J is TRBJ1-5 and V is TRBV19, with 7 bases that match TRBD1. Germline V lookup: CDR1 LNHDA, CDR2 SQIVND (reference sequence). CDR3 length equals 15 residues. V shed 8 bases and J 2 bases; nucleotides not matched to a gene: 9. This chain's CDR3 is CASVPNRGGNQPQHF. In nucleotides, the CDR3 is TGTGCCAGTGTCCCAAACAGGGGCGGCAATCAGCCCCAGCATTTT.

The table lists this clone with a few counts. The sample contains more than one DNA sequence encoding this CDR3. The chain carries TRBV15 and TRBJ2-5, with D uncertain. Germline loops: CDR1 LNHNV, CDR2 YYDKDF (reference sequence). Trimming stripped 2 bases from V and 3 bases from J, with 4 bases between. This CDR3 contains 12 residues. The CDR3 DNA follows: TGTGCCACCAGCAGACCTAAAGAGACCCAGTACTTC. It specifies CATSRPKETQYF.

Remarks on this clone: Other DNA sequences in this specimen translate into the identical CDR3. This chain links TRBV7-3 with TRBJ2-6; no clear D. The ends were cut back, 4 bases at V and 4 bases at J, with 8 bases in the middle. This CDR3 has 14 residues. Germline V gene data show CDR1 as SGHTA and CDR2 as FQGTGA. The CDR3 bases are TGTGCCAGCAGCTCCCCCGGGGGGGCCAACGTCCTGACTTTC. It translates to CASSSPGGANVLTF.

The chain carries TRBV7-2 and TRBJ2-3, with 8 positions matching TRBD2. CDR3 size: 16 residues. V dropped 7 bases and J dropped 6; count of bases not matched to a gene: 15. Germline V gene sequence: CDR1 SGHTA, CDR2 FQGNSA. The CDR3 is CASTPGSSGFRDTQYF. The CDR3, as DNA: TGTGCCAGCACCCCAGGGTCTAGCGGGTTCCGGGATACGCAGTATTTT.

The table lists this clone with many counts. V gene TRBV4-1 combines with J gene TRBJ1-2; 8 positions agree with TRBD1. The trim removed 1 base at V and 4 bases at J, leaving 8 bases unmatched. The CDR3 totals 16 residues. Germline V lookup: CDR1 MGHRA, CDR2 YSYEKL. The CDR3 DNA reads TGCGCCAGCAGCCAAGTAATCAGGGGGCCTCGCTATGGCTACACCTTC. Amino acids: CASSQVIRGPRYGYTF.

This clone showed up many times. This rearrangement joins TRBV30 to TRBJ2-3, with a possible D match to TRBD2 (5 bases). The CDR3 runs 14 residues. Germline lookup yields CDR1 GTSNPN and CDR2 SVGIG (reference sequence). Trimming left V 3 bases short and J 1 base short, with 11 bases between. CDR3 residues: CAWSPPGGTDTQYF. CDR3 DNA sequence: TGTGCCTGGAGCCCCCCCGGGGGCACAGATACGCAGTATTTT.